Listed below are T cell receptor beta chains from one sample, sequenced in a study of cytomegalovirus exposure and HLA in healthy donors. Generated by immunoSEQ multiplex PCR, the TCRdb table keeps only in-frame clones and is missing some. The data show about 160,000 clones, over 75% seen once. Sequenced material: PBMCs. Source of these receptors: a man aged 35 to 55 in good health and CMV-seronegative. Each CDR3 is given without its conserved first and last residue.

13	TRBV5-1	TRBJ1-4	ASSFDRGRGEKLF
12	TRBV7-8	TRBJ1-4	ASSLGGRDEKLF
13	TRBV5-4	TRBJ2-5	ASSLLNTGPETQY
13	TRBV7-2	TRBJ2-3	ASSPQDTTTDTQY
11	TRBV6-5	TRBJ1-5	ASRPASNQPQH
12	TRBV7-3	TRBJ1-1	ASSSSDGNTEAF
11	TRBV5-1	TRBJ2-2	ASSLALYGELF
21	TRBV21-1	TRBJ2-6	ASSKPKRTGETRGYSGANVLT
13	TRBV7-9	TRBJ1-2	ASSFNVAGEYGYT
13	TRBV2	TRBJ2-3	ASSSGVISTDTQY
11	TRBV9	TRBJ2-7	ASSVAGGLEQY
11	TRBV7-9	TRBJ2-7	ASSPQDSYEQY
14	TRBV7-2	TRBJ2-1	ASSLVRLAVYNEQF
12	TRBV9	TRBJ1-2	ASSVFDRGFGYT
13	TRBV18	TRBJ2-7	ASSTGGGLTYEQY
15	TRBV2	TRBJ1-6	ASSEALTRRGGEPLH
13	TRBV5-6	TRBJ2-3	ASSLGQGFTDTQY
13	TRBV6-1	TRBJ2-6	ASSHDSSGANVLT
12	TRBV6-1	TRBJ2-7	ASSGPGSSYEQY
10	TRBV5-6	TRBJ2-1	ASSLQGNEQF
14	TRBV7-9	TRBJ1-4	ASSLGVGGRTEKLF
15	TRBV19	TRBJ2-2	ASSKGFTQGLAGELF
12	TRBV10-1	TRBJ2-2	ASSDRRNAGELF
11	TRBV6-5	TRBJ1-2	ASSPDRDYGYT
11	TRBV7-2	TRBJ1-6	ASSPGQGSPLH
12	TRBV28	TRBJ1-1	ASRRQTGTTEAF
13	TRBV4-1	TRBJ2-7	ASSGPGLAGYEQY
14	TRBV7-9	TRBJ2-7	ASSSPPGTVFYEQY
12	TRBV30	TRBJ2-7	AWSVGRGVYEQY
12	TRBV6-1	TRBJ1-1	ATIIGVSNTEAF
12	TRBV7-6	TRBJ2-7	ASSLEWQGDEQY
11	TRBV7-3	TRBJ2-5	ASSLRAQETQY